This T cell receptor beta chain stems from a study of Ad26.COV2.S vaccination and SARS-CoV-2 variants. Study-level information: Participants got Ad26.COV2.S intramuscularly, once or twice 56 days apart. Whole-study results and caveats: Non-spike TCR breadth did not differ much between vaccine and placebo recipients.

The V end was cut by 4 bases, the J end by 0 bases, with 7 bases between. This CDR3 spans 13 amino acids. CDR1 and CDR2 from the germline V gene are SGHRS and YFSETQ. The treatment denotes: some 20 received Ad26.COV2.S at low or high dose, single or two shots; about 5 received placebo; per-sample allocation not given. Each sample was drawn 63 days after the first injection (of vaccine or placebo). An Ad26 vector expressing Wuhan-strain SARS-CoV-2 spike served as the vaccine. Concerning this clone: Antigen unknown.

Sequenced by immunoSEQ multiplex PCR; TCRdb stores in-frame clones only, minus some. The sample contains approximately 410,000 clones, approximately 90% of which appear only once. The TCR comes from a person between 18 and 59 years old who received the Ad26.COV2.S COVID-19 vaccine or a placebo. Sequenced material: peripheral blood, taken in a trial of Ad26.COV2.S vaccine versus placebo. This chain uses TRBV5-1 with TRBJ1-2; no firm D call. CDR3 loop: CASSPDPNYGYTF. The CDR3 nucleotides read TGCGCCAGCAGCCCCGACCCTAACTATGGCTACACCTTC.